This T cell receptor beta chain originates from a study of identical twins. Study results and limitations: Possibly, invariant MAIT and iNKT cells partly confounded zero-insertion analyses.

TCRdb independently ran MiXCR on the 5' RACE reads; one entry per CDR3 protein. This table holds 400,000 to 600,000 distinct CDR3 sequences, approximately 20% found once. V was shortened by 4 bases and J by 3 bases, with 10 bases between the two germline ends. This CDR3 is 14 amino acids long. The germline CDR1 and CDR2 sequences are SGHTA and FQGNSA. To note about this clonotype: Its target is unknown.

A further study also used this sample, focusing on yellow fever vaccine responses in identical twins. That source adds: Reportedly, twins' vaccine T cell responses looked partly convergent and partly personalized.

The chain links TRBV7-2 to TRBJ1-5; possibly TRBD1 for D (5 bases). This receptor was identified in a woman in her late teens or twenties in good health. The sequenced sample consisted of CD4+ T cells sorted from blood. This CDR3 is CASSSDSFNQPQHF. CDR3 sequence (DNA): TGTGCCAGCAGCTCCGACAGCTTCAATCAGCCCCAGCATTTT.